These 21 T cell receptor beta chains share one sample of origin, sequenced in a study of regulatory T cells in long-lasting Graves disease. Both iRepertoire HTBI primers and Arm-PCR of CDR3 regions were used to build the TCR beta libraries. TCRdb reanalysed the multiplex PCR reads using MiXCR and keeps one entry per CDR3 protein. The sample consists of hundreds of thousands of distinct CDR3 sequences, 15% to 20% of them appearing once. The time point here: newly diagnosed GD, antithyroid drugs for less than 3 months. Construction of the TCR library relied on RNA isolated from PBMCs. This sample was shared with a second study, whose subject was T cells in Graves' hyperthyroidism and ophthalmopathy.

The source material was peripheral blood mononuclear cells (PBMCs), sampled at new diagnosis, from a patient treated with antithyroid drugs. The receptors stem from a man aged 18 to 30 with Graves disease.

This clonotype has just a few counts. The chain combines TRBV5-1 with TRBJ2-5; the D gene is possibly TRBD2 (5 bases). This CDR3 region has 14 residues. Per the germline V gene, CDR1 is SGHRS and CDR2 is YFSETQ. Deletions cut 4 bases from V and 2 bases from J, with 12 bases between. DNA for the CDR3: TGCGCCAGCAGCGGGGAGACAAGGCAAGAGACCCAGTACTTC. Encoded protein: CASSGETRQETQYF.

This chain joins TRBV5-6 and TRBJ2-7; 9 positions match TRBD2. The length of the CDR3 is 13 residues. CDR1 is SGHDT and CDR2 is YYEEEE in the germline V gene. Trimming at V came to 2 bases and at J to 6 bases, leaving 3 bases not matched to a gene. The CDR3 reads CASSFPSGIEQYF. CDR3 sequence (DNA): TGTGCCAGCAGCTTCCCTAGCGGGATCGAGCAGTACTTC. Complete variable domain (other parts from reference TRBV5-6 and TRBJ2-7): DAGVTQSPTHLIKTRGQQVTLRCSPKSGHDTVSWYQQALGQGPQFIFQYYEEEERQRGNFPDRFSGHQFPNYSSELNVNALLLGDSALYLCASSFPSGIEQYFGPGTRLTVT.

There are many counts of this clonotype. The chain has TRBV5-1 and TRBJ2-3; D not resolved. Deletions cut 7 bases from V and 5 bases from J, with 11 bases between. Germline values: CDR1 SGHRS, CDR2 YFSETQ. The CDR3 sequence is 12 residues long. The CDR3 nucleotides read TGCGCCAGCTCCGATAATTTAGATACGCAGTATTTT. Its protein product is CASSDNLDTQYF.

The chain uses TRBV3-1 and TRBJ2-5; weak D call: TRBD2 (6 bases). The CDR3 contains 13 residues. Germline CDR1 reads LGHDT; CDR2 reads YNNKEL (reference sequence). Between the trimmed V and J ends, which lost 5 bases and 0 bases, there was a span of 7 bases. CDR3 amino acids: CASSGDYQETQYF. In DNA, the CDR3 is TGTGCCAGCAGCGGGGACTACCAAGAGACCCAGTACTTC.

This clonotype was recorded at least ten times. The V gene is TRBV28, the J gene TRBJ2-7; 9 nucleotides line up with TRBD1. J lost 5 bases, V lost 6 bases, and 11 bases had no gene match. Germline V gene data show CDR1 as MDHEN and CDR2 as SYDVKM. The CDR3 has 15 amino acids. The CDR3 nucleotides read TGTGCCAGCAGGCCGACCGGGACAGGGAGCCACGAGCAGTACTTC. This encodes CASRPTGTGSHEQYF.

There are many counts of this clonotype. V and J are TRBV28 and TRBJ1-2, with D hard to call. V shed 1 base and J shed 4 bases, with 13 bases lying between them. In germline, CDR1 is MDHEN, CDR2 SYDVKM. This CDR3 has 15 residues. Written as DNA, the CDR3 is TGTGCCAGCAGTTTATCTAGGCAGCTACCCTATGGCTACACCTTC. This gives the protein CASSLSRQLPYGYTF.

V usage is TRBV20-1 and J usage is TRBJ2-2; 10 bases match TRBD1. CDR1 is DFQATT, CDR2 SNEGSKA, per germline (reference sequence). V was clipped by 2 bases and J by 2 bases; unmatched bases: 5. This CDR3 contains 16 residues. CDR3 nucleotides: TGCAGTGCTAGACCCGGGACAGGGGCCAACACCGGGGAGCTGTTTTTT. Amino acid sequence: CSARPGTGANTGELFF.

The table lists this clonotype with many counts. The chain carries TRBV2 and TRBJ1-3; the D is unclear. Trimming removed 6 bases at V and 0 bases at J, with 12 bases between. The CDR3 is made up of 15 amino acids. Germline V CDR1 and CDR2: SNHLY, FYNNEI. In DNA form, the CDR3 reads TGTGCCAGCAGCGATGGACTCCTCTCTGGAAACACCATATATTTT. This sequence encodes CASSDGLLSGNTIYF.

The chain combines TRBV6-2 or TRBV6-3 with TRBJ1-2, with D possibly being TRBD1 (5 bases). V lost 6 bases to trimming and J lost 8 bases, with 19 bases between them. CDR1 is MNHEY and CDR2 is SVGEGT in the germline V gene. CDR3 length: 14 amino acids. CDR3 protein: CASSPPGDWGGYTF. The CDR3 region has the DNA TGTGCCAGCAGCCCTCCGGGGGACTGGGGGGGCTACACCTTC.

This clonotype was detected a few times. The CDR3: CASRKNDSPLHF. The CDR3 nucleotides are TGTGCCAGCAGGAAGAATGATTCACCCCTCCACTTT. The V and J genes are TRBV28 and TRBJ1-6; D gene uncertain. Per the germline V gene, CDR1 is MDHEN and CDR2 is SYDVKM. Trimming removed 6 bases from V and 8 bases from J, with 8 bases in between. There are 12 residues in the CDR3.

This chain joins TRBV29-1 and TRBJ2-5, with TRBD2 matching over 9 bases. V lost 6 bases to trimming and J lost 4 bases; unmatched junction nucleotides: 6. CDR3 length: 13 residues. CDR1 and CDR2 (germline): SQVTM, ANQGSEA. CDR3 nucleotide sequence: TGCAGCGTGAAGCGGGGGGTCTCAGAGACCCAGTACTTC. This codes for CSVKRGVSETQYF.

This clonotype was found a few times. The chain employs TRBV9 and TRBJ1-3, with D tentatively TRBD1 (5 bases). The CDR3 consists of 15 residues. Trimming pared 2 bases from V and 4 bases from J, leaving 13 bases between. Germline-derived CDR1 and CDR2 are SGDLS and YYNGEE. The CDR3 coding sequence is TGTGCCAGCAGCGTTGGGACGTACATCGGAAACACCATATATTTT. Its translation is CASSVGTYIGNTIYF.

This clonotype has a handful of counts. This chain links TRBV27 with TRBJ2-7; 11 positions match TRBD2. This CDR3 is built from 16 residues. V shed 0 bases, J shed 4 bases, and the junction held 5 bases outside the gene matches. From germline, CDR1 is MNHEY and CDR2 SMNVEV (reference sequence). CDR3 sequence reads: CASSLSWTSGLYEQYF. As DNA, the CDR3 is TGTGCCAGCAGTTTATCTTGGACTAGCGGGTTGTACGAGCAGTACTTC.

This clonotype occurred a few times. V gene TRBV18 combines with J gene TRBJ1-1; no reliable D call. This CDR3 is built from 14 residues. Trimming left V 1 base short and J 4 bases short, with 10 bases between. CDR1 is KGHSH and CDR2 is LQKENI in the germline V gene. This CDR3 reads CASSPQRSSTEAFF. The CDR3 DNA is TGTGCCAGCTCACCACAACGATCCAGCACTGAAGCTTTCTTT. The variable domain in full, completed from reference TRBV18 and TRBJ1-1, reads NAGVMQNPRHLVRRRGQEARLRCSPMKGHSHVYWYRQLPEEGLKFMVYLQKENIIDESGMPKERFSAEFPKEGPSILRIQQVVRGDSAAYFCASSPQRSSTEAFFGQGTRLTVV.

This clonotype occurred many times. The CDR3 sequence is CSARAQDGTSWGYTF. DNA for the CDR3: TGCAGTGCTAGAGCCCAAGACGGTACCTCCTGGGGCTACACCTTC. The gene calls are TRBV20-1 and TRBJ1-2; D not certain. The CDR3 is made up of 15 amino acids. Trimming removed 1 base from V and 8 bases from J, with 20 bases in between. Germline-derived CDR1 and CDR2 are DFQATT and SNEGSKA (reference sequence).

This clonotype was recorded at least ten times. This chain joins TRBV28 and TRBJ2-7; TRBD1 aligns across 9 bases. Trimming at V came to 4 bases and at J to 5 bases, leaving 9 bases not matched to a gene. The CDR3 is 15 residues long. Per germline, CDR1 MDHEN and CDR2 SYDVKM. CDR3 protein: CASSSSGTGPHEQYF. The CDR3 DNA sequence: TGTGCCAGCAGTTCATCCGGGACAGGGCCCCACGAGCAGTACTTC.

In its sample, this clonotype was seen many times. The chain has TRBV7-3 and TRBJ2-2, with D possibly being TRBD2 (6 bases). CDR1 and CDR2 from the germline V gene are SGHTA and FQGTGA. The CDR3 is made up of 15 amino acids. V lost 5 bases, J lost 6 bases, and 16 bases lay in between. Here the CDR3 reads CASSPRGGIPGELFF. The DNA of the CDR3 is TGTGCCAGCAGCCCGAGGGGAGGAATACCCGGGGAGCTGTTTTTT.

This clonotype was seen many times. The CDR3 spells CASSLSSTLGEQFF. The CDR3, as DNA: TGTGCCAGCAGCTTATCCAGTACATTAGGGGAGCAGTTCTTC. The rearrangement uses TRBV11-2 and TRBJ2-1; D remains unclear. Per germline, CDR1 SGHAT and CDR2 FQNNGV. Trimming took 2 bases from V and 10 from J, leaving 15 bases between them. This CDR3 is built from 14 residues.

This clonotype was counted at least ten times. The gene calls are TRBV7-9 and TRBJ1-2; maybe TRBD1 (5 bases). CDR1 is SEHNR, CDR2 FQNEAQ, per germline (reference sequence). The CDR3 loop spans 12 amino acids. Trimming pared 0 bases from V and 8 bases from J, leaving 7 bases between. The CDR3 nucleotides are TGTGCCAGCAGCTTAGCAGGGACGGGCTACACCTTC. Amino acid sequence: CASSLAGTGYTF.

This clonotype was seen many times. V and J are TRBV5-1 and TRBJ1-1; D gene unclear. The V and J ends lost 4 bases and 1 base respectively, with 14 bases between them. Looked up from germline, CDR1 is SGHRS and CDR2 is YFSETQ. The CDR3 is 15 residues long. The CDR3 region has the DNA TGCGCCAGCAGCCGGACGACGGGGAAGAACACTGAAGCTTTCTTT. Translating it yields CASSRTTGKNTEAFF.

This clonotype was observed a handful of times. The rearrangement joins TRBV7-4 to TRBJ2-1; no firm D call. The CDR3 totals 15 residues. From germline, CDR1 is SGHVT and CDR2 SQSDAQ. V lost 4 bases, J lost 5 bases, and 15 bases lay in between. This CDR3 reads CASSSPRRLHNEQFF. The CDR3 bases are TGTGCCAGCAGCTCGCCACGGCGGCTGCACAATGAGCAGTTCTTC.